This record concerns one TCR beta chain sequence. This entry is derived from a study of blood T cell repertoires in COVID-19. Study background: Specimens from acute and convalescent COVID-19 originated in the United States, Italy and Spain.

Original processing notes: Amplification from reference gene primers served as the basis for estimated nucleated cell counts. Assay used: immunoSEQ multiplex PCR; TCRdb lists only in-frame clones, some missing. Clone size and the V and J calls come from that table; the DNA yielded D and trimming. The data contain more than 95,000 clones, around 92% of them seen just once; the ten biggest clones take up about 4%. The CDR3 extends over 13 amino acids. Germline V lookup: CDR1 ENHRY, CDR2 SYGVKD. Trimming pared 3 bases from V and 1 base from J, leaving 6 bases between. Input material: peripheral blood. The chain has TRBV10-3 and TRBJ1-1; D may be TRBD1 (6 bases). This receptor was taken from a woman aged 60-75 years with acute or convalescent COVID-19. CDR3 bases: TGTGCCATCAGTGAAGGGGGGAACACTGAAGCTTTCTTT. Amino acid sequence: CAISEGGNTEAFF.